The clone carrying this T cell receptor beta chain was seen only a few times. The source of the sample is a study of molecular identifiers for immune sequencing clone quantification. The CDR3 contains 16 residues. Germline V gives CDR1 MNHEY, CDR2 SMNVEV (reference sequence). V lost 0 bases, J lost 0 bases, and 12 bases lay in between. Via MiXCR, TCRdb re-called the PCR reads, giving one row per CDR3 protein. In the table there are about 640,000 distinct CDR3 sequences, 20% of which are singletons. This chain links TRBV27 with TRBJ2-7; the D gene is possibly TRBD2 (6 bases). The sample taken for sequencing was naive CD8+ T cells from blood, with Jurkat cell RNA spiked in. Sample subset: FACS-sorted CD8+CD4-CCR7+CD45RA+ naive T cells. This sequence was found in a human donor in good health. Some libraries in this study had Jurkat cell RNA spiked in. The CDR3 reads CASSLSGLSPSYEQYF. The CDR3 nucleotides are TGTGCCAGCAGTTTATCTGGACTATCCCCCTCCTACGAGCAGTACTTC.